This T cell receptor (beta chain) appears in the sequencing data of a study of shared clonotypes between healthy human individuals. The naive CD8 subset, CD45RO-negative cells positively selected for CCR7, excluded terminally differentiated effector memory CD45RA+ cells. Profiled with immunoSEQ multiplex PCR; TCRdb holds only in-frame clones, not every one. The sample contains millions of clones, about 93% of which appear only once. Of note for this clone: Its antigen is not identified.

V was pared by 1 base and J by 7 bases, with 16 bases between. Per germline, CDR1 ENHRY and CDR2 SYGVKD. This CDR3 is 15 amino acids long. Study-level findings and limits: Incompleteness in sorted-subset sequencing, despite large depth, was shown by rarefaction. Roughly 5% of naive CD4 clonotypes were shared across a few donors.

This rearrangement joins TRBV10-3 to TRBJ1-2, with D possibly matching TRBD1 (5 bases). The TCR was taken from a man aged 18 to 35 in good health. Some clones in this sample may be carry-over from other donors' samples. What was sequenced was naive CD8+ T cells from PBMCs. The CDR3, as DNA: TGTGCCATCAGTGAGTACCAGGACACCCTGTCTGGCTACACCTTC. Its protein product is CAISEYQDTLSGYTF.